This entry lists 6 T cell receptor beta chains sequenced from one sample in a study of early stage breast cancer tumors. Measured with immunoSEQ multiplex PCR; TCRdb has only the in-frame clones, and not every one. The sample consists of around 25,000 clones, roughly two thirds of them appearing once. The specimen sequenced was breast tumor tissue. The origin of the receptors is a person aged 55 to 75 with breast cancer.

The chain couples TRBV5-4 to TRBJ2-7; 13 bases line up with TRBD2. Germline V gives CDR1 SGHNT, CDR2 YYREEE (reference sequence). V lost 3 bases to trimming and J lost 6 bases; unmatched junction nucleotides: 6. This CDR3 comprises 15 residues. The CDR3 is CASSSGLAGVGEQYF. The CDR3 bases are TGTGCCAGCAGCTCCGGACTAGCGGGAGTGGGCGAGCAGTACTTC.

This chain joins TRBV19 and TRBJ2-6, with D possibly matching TRBD1 (6 bases). Trimming shortened V by 5 bases and J by 2 bases, and 10 bases separated the two germline ends. The germline CDR1 and CDR2 sequences are LNHDA and SQIVND (reference sequence). CDR3 length equals 15 residues. In nucleotides, the CDR3 is TGTGCCAGTAGTCCCACAGGGACTGGGGCCAACGTCCTGACTTTC. It yields the protein CASSPTGTGANVLTF.

Note on this clone: At one boundary the junction diverges from the germline segment, which might be a read error. The chain links TRBV5-4 to TRBJ2-1; 7 bases line up with TRBD2. The CDR3 has 16 amino acids. Germline V gives CDR1 SGHNT, CDR2 YYREEE (reference sequence). In nucleotides, the CDR3 is TGCGCCAGCAGCCAAGTGGGCCTAGCGGACCACAATGAGCAGTTCTTC. Its translation is CASSQVGLADHNEQFF.

This clone was seen more than once but under ten times. This chain connects TRBV7-9 to TRBJ2-7; no firm D call. Germline CDR1 SEHNR, CDR2 FQNEAQ (reference sequence). This CDR3 spans 12 amino acids. Trimming shortened V by 1 base and J by 3 bases, and 4 bases separated the two germline ends. The CDR3 loop is CASSLEHYEQYF. The CDR3, as DNA: TGTGCCAGCAGCTTAGAGCACTACGAGCAGTACTTC.

This clone came up a few times. The chain couples TRBV5-6 to TRBJ2-7, with 9 bases fitting TRBD1. V dropped 6 bases and J dropped 6; count of bases not matched to a gene: 16. The germline CDR1 and CDR2 sequences are SGHDT and YYEEEE. The CDR3 loop spans 16 amino acids. CDR3 sequence: CASTLLGLGQGGEQYF. The CDR3 DNA follows: TGTGCCAGCACCTTACTAGGTTTGGGACAGGGAGGCGAGCAGTACTTC. Full variable domain (missing parts from reference TRBV5-6 and TRBJ2-7): DAGVTQSPTHLIKTRGQQVTLRCSPKSGHDTVSWYQQALGQGPQFIFQYYEEEERQRGNFPDRFSGHQFPNYSSELNVNALLLGDSALYLCASTLLGLGQGGEQYFGPGTRLTVT.

The chain has TRBV7-2 and TRBJ2-1, with 9 bases matching TRBD2. Germline lookup yields CDR1 SGHTA and CDR2 FQGNSA. J was trimmed by 2 bases and V by 0 bases; bases with no gene match: 5. The CDR3 sequence is 17 residues long. CDR3 sequence reads: CASSLARGGRAYNEQFF. CDR3 DNA sequence: TGTGCCAGCAGCTTAGCCCGTGGCGGGAGGGCCTACAATGAGCAGTTCTTC.